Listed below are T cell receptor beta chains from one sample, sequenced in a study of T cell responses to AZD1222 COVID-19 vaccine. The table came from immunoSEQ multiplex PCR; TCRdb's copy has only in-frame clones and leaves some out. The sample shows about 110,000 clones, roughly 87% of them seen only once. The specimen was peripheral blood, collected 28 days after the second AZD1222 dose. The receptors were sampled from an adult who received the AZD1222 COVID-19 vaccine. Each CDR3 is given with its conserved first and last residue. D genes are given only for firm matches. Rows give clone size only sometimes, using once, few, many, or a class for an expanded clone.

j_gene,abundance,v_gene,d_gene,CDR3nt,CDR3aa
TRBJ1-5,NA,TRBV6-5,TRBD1,TGTGCCAGCAGTTACGGGCAGGGGGCCGGACAGCCCCAGCATTTT,CASSYGQGAGQPQHF
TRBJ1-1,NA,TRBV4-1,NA,TGCGCCAGCAGCCAAACGTTTTCCGACACTGAAGCTTTCTTT,CASSQTFSDTEAFF
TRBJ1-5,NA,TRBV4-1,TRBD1,TGCGCCAGCAGCCGGGGACAGGGGGCGAGCAATCAGCCCCAGCATTTT,CASSRGQGASNQPQHF
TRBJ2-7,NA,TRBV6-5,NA,TGTGCCAGCAGTTACGATACGGGGGCGGGCTCCTACGAGCAGTACTTC,CASSYDTGAGSYEQYF
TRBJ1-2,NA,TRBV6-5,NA,TGTGCCAGCACGGCCCAAGCTAACTATGGCTACACCTTC,CASTAQANYGYTF
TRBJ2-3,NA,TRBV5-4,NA,TGTGCCACCTTAGGCGTCTCGGATACGCAGTATTTT,CATLGVSDTQYF
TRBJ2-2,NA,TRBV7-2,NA,TGTGCCAGCAAGGAATCTCCCGGGGAGCTGTTTTTT,CASKESPGELFF
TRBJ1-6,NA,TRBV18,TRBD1,TGTGCCAGCTCACCATTGGAGACGGCAGGGACAGGATCACCCCTCCACTTT,CASSPLETAGTGSPLHF
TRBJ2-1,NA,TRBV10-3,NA,TGTGCCATCGGCCCAGGGGGGGGCAATGAGCAGTTCTTC,CAIGPGGGNEQFF
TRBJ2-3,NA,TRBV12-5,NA,TGTGCTAGTGGACATAGCACAGATACGCAGTATTTT,CASGHSTDTQYF
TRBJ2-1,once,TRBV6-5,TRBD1,TGTGCCAGCCGACGGACAGGGGCAAGAGACAATGAGCAGTTCTTC,CASRRTGARDNEQFF
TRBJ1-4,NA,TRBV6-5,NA,TGTGCCGTCTCGGGGAATGAAAAACTGTTTTTT,CAVSGNEKLFF
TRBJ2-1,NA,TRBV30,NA,TGTGCCTGGAGTCGGGCCGGATGGGATGAGCAGTTCTTC,CAWSRAGWDEQFF
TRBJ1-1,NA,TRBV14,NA,TGTGCCAGCACCCTCCTCGGACAGACTGAAGCTTTCTTT,CASTLLGQTEAFF
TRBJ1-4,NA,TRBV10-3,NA,TGTGCCATCAAGGCAGAGAACCACGAAAAACTGTTTTTT,CAIKAENHEKLFF
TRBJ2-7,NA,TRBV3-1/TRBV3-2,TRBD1,TGTGCCAGCAGCCCCTCACACAGGGGGCGTACGGCCTACGAGCAGTACTTC,CASSPSHRGRTAYEQYF
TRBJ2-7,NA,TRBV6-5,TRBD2,TGTGCCAGTGTCGTGGCGGGGGCCTACGAGCAGTACTTC,CASVVAGAYEQYF
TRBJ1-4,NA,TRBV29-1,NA,TGCAGCGTTGAAGGTGGGGCGGGGGAAAAACTGTTTTTT,CSVEGGAGEKLFF
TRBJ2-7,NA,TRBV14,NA,TGTGCCAGCAGGGAGAGTAAGAATTCCTACGAGCAGTACTTC,CASRESKNSYEQYF
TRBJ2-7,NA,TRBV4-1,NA,TGCGCCAGCAGCGCCGTGGGCGGGACAACCTACGAGCAGTACTTC,CASSAVGGTTYEQYF
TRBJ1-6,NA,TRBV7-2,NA,TGTGCCAGCAGCTTAGGACCGGGAAGCTCCTATAATTCACCCCTCCACTTT,CASSLGPGSSYNSPLHF
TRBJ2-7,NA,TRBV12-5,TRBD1,TGTGCTAGTGGTTCGTCCATGGGACAGGGAGGAGGGTACGAGCAGTACTTC,CASGSSMGQGGGYEQYF
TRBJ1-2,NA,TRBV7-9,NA,TGTGCCAGCAGCTTAGGGGGGCTCTATGGCTACACCTTC,CASSLGGLYGYTF
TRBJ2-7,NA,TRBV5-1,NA,TGCGCCAGCAGCTTGGCAGTGGGGAGCTCCTACGAGCAGTACTTC,CASSLAVGSSYEQYF
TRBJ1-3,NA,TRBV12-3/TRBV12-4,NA,TGTGCCAGCAGCAAAATTCTAAACACCATATATTTT,CASSKILNTIYF
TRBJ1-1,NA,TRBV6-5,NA,TGTGCCACCCGGGGGGGACTGAACACTGAAGCTTTCTTT,CATRGGLNTEAFF
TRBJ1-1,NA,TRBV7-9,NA,TGTGCCAGCAGCAGAAGTCCCGGTGAAGCTTTCTTT,CASSRSPGEAFF
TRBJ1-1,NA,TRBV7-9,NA,TGTGCCAGCAGCTCCGCCGGGACAACAAGGGCCTTCTTT,CASSSAGTTRAFF
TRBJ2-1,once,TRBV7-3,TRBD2,TGTGCCAGCAGCTTAACTAGCGGGGGGTACAATGAGCAGTTCTTC,CASSLTSGGYNEQFF
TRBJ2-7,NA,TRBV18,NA,TGTGCCAGCTCACCTGGTCGTTTGGGCGGGCAGTACTTC,CASSPGRLGGQYF
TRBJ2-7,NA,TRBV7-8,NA,TGTGCCAGCAGATTGGAACAGACAGACTACGAGCAGTACTTC,CASRLEQTDYEQYF
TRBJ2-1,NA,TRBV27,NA,TGTGCCAGCAGTTGGGCGGGGGCTTCGTACAATGAGCAGTTCTTC,CASSWAGASYNEQFF
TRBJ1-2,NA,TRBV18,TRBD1,TGTGCCAGCTCACCCCGGACAGGGGGGGACTATGGCTACACCTTC,CASSPRTGGDYGYTF
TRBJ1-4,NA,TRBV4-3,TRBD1,TGCGCCAGCAGCCAAGATTATGACAGGGCCGAAAAACTGTTTTTT,CASSQDYDRAEKLFF
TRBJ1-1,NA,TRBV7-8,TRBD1,TGTGCCAGCAGCCCCGCGGACAGGGAATATCGCACTGAAGCTTTCTTT,CASSPADREYRTEAFF
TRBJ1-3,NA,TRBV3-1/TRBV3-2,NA,TGTGCCAGCAGCCAGGGTTCGGGAAACACCATATATTTT,CASSQGSGNTIYF
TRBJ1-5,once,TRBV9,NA,TGTGCCAGCAGCGCCGATACAAGCAATCAGCCCCAGCATTTT,CASSADTSNQPQHF
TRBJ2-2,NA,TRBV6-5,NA,TGTGCCAGCAGTTACTACAGGGAGACCGGGGAGCTGTTTTTT,CASSYYRETGELFF
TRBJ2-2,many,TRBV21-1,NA,TGTGCCAGCAGCAAAGGCAGACAGGGCGGGCACACCGGGGAGCTGTTTTTT,CASSKGRQGGHTGELFF
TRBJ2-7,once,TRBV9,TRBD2,TGTGCCAGCAGCGGGGGACTAGTCCCCTCCAGCTCCTACGAGCAGTACTTC,CASSGGLVPSSSYEQYF
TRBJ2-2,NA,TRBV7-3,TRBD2,TGTGCCAGCAGCTTTGGGACTAGTGGCACCGGGGAGCTGTTTTTT,CASSFGTSGTGELFF
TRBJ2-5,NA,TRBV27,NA,TGTGCCAGCAGAACGCGGCCCACCGGGACCCAGTACTTC,CASRTRPTGTQYF
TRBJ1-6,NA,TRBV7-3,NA,TGTGCCAGCAGCGACGGTCAGGGTTTAGGTTCACCCCTCCACTTT,CASSDGQGLGSPLHF
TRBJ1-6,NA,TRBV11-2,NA,TGTGCCAGCAGCTCTGGGAGTGAGAGGCCCCTCCACTTT,CASSSGSERPLHF
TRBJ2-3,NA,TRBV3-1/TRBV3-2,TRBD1,TGTGCCAGCAGCCCCCGGGACAGCCTAAGCACAGATACGCAGTATTTT,CASSPRDSLSTDTQYF
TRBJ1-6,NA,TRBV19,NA,TGTGCCAGTAACATCGGCCTAACCAACAATTCACCCCTCCACTTT,CASNIGLTNNSPLHF
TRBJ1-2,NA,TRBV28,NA,TGTGCCAGCAGTTTACCGACAGATAACTATGGCTACACCTTC,CASSLPTDNYGYTF
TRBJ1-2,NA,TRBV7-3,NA,TGTGCCAGCAGCTTGGGGAACAACTATGGCTACACCTTC,CASSLGNNYGYTF
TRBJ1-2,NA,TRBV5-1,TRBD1,TGCGCCAGCAGCTTTTCAGGGGGTAACTATGGCTACACCTTC,CASSFSGGNYGYTF
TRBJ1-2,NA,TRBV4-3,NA,TGCGCCAGCAGCCCACCCGGGGTGGGCTATGGCTACACCTTC,CASSPPGVGYGYTF
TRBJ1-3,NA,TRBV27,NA,TGTGCCAGCAGTCCTGGGGGAGCGGCGGCGGGCACCATATATTTT,CASSPGGAAAGTIYF
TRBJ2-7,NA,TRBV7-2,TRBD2,TGTGCCAGCAGCCGTGCCGCGGGGGCCTACGAGCAGTACTTC,CASSRAAGAYEQYF
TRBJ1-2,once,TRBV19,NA,TGTGCCAGTAGTATCCGGCCCAACTATGGCTACACCTTC,CASSIRPNYGYTF